This T cell receptor beta chain was captured by sequencing in a study of CD8 T cells in Susac syndrome. Each Susac syndrome patient had definite or probable disease by recently defined criteria. The RNA input was roughly 0.45 to 1 ug, and it was reverse transcribed with random hexamers. TCRdb reprocessed the immunoSEQ multiplex PCR reads via MiXCR and lists one record per CDR3 protein. Counted here are 100,000 to 150,000 distinct CDR3 sequences, just under 95% occurring once; the ten biggest clones make up about 0.19%. The CDR3 consists of 18 residues. V shed 5 bases, J shed 7 bases, and the junction held 17 bases outside the gene matches. Germline values: CDR1 SGHTA, CDR2 FQGTGA.

The V call is TRBV7-3, the J call TRBJ2-1, with 10 bases fitting TRBD1. Sample: CD8+ T cells from PBMCs. This clonotype was sampled from a human donor with Susac syndrome. The CDR3 loop is CASSDPGTGDQLRNEQFF. CDR3 coding DNA: TGTGCCAGCAGCGATCCCGGGACAGGGGATCAACTACGGAATGAGCAGTTCTTC.